This T cell receptor beta chain is from a study of cytotoxic CD8 clonotypes in ibrutinib-treated CLL. Clones were sequenced by immunoSEQ multiplex PCR, and TCRdb holds only the in-frame ones, with some missing. Of around 150,000 clones detected, 70% to 90% appear once; the ten largest clones hold around 7.6%. The CDR3 sequence is 16 residues long. Germline assignment: CDR1 GTSNPN and CDR2 SVGIG (reference sequence). V lost 2 bases to trimming and J lost 4 bases; unmatched junction nucleotides: 11. This TCR was sampled from a human donor with chronic lymphocytic leukemia. The specimen was PBMCs, collected after 36 months of ibrutinib treatment. The chain recombines TRBV30 with TRBJ1-2; 9 nucleotides agree with TRBD1. The DNA of the CDR3 is TGTGCCTGGAGTCGACCCGGGGACAGGGCCTTCTATGGCTACACCTTC. Its protein product is CAWSRPGDRAFYGYTF.